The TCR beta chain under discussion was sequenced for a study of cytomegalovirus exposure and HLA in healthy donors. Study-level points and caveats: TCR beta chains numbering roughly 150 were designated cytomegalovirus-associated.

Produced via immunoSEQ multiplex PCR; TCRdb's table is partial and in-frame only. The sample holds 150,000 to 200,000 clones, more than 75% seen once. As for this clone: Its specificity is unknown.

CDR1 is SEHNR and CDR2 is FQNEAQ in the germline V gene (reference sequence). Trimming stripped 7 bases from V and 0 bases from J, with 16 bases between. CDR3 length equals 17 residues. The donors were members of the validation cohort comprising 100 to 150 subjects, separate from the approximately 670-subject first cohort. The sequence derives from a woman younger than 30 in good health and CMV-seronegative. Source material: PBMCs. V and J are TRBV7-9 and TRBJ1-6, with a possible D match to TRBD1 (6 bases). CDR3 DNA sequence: TGTGCCAGCACCGATTGGGGGCAGAGCTCCTATAATTCACCCCTCCACTTT. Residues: CASTDWGQSSYNSPLHF.